This T cell receptor (beta chain) is drawn from a study of OX40 agonist ivuxolimab in advanced cancers. About the study: Cancers in dose escalation were hepatocellular, melanoma, renal cell and head and neck.

Germline V gene lookup returns CDR1 MDHEN and CDR2 SYDVKM. V shed 8 bases and J shed 0 bases, with 8 bases lying between them. The CDR3 has 13 residues. This clone was seen repeatedly, ten times or more. Autoimmune disease history or systemic immunosuppression led to patient exclusion. Researchers took blood at baseline, on cycle 4 day 1, and on cycle 7 day 1. The protocol was immunoSEQ multiplex PCR, while the TCRdb copy is restricted to in-frame clones and leaves out a portion. Found here are 68,000 or so clones, around 83% of them singletons; the top ten hold 1.4%. The chain has TRBV28 and TRBJ1-3; D ambiguous. This specimen was CD4+ or CD8+ T cells sorted from blood, taken in a trial of the OX40 agonist ivuxolimab. The sequence derives from an adult with an advanced solid tumor such as melanoma, head and neck, liver or kidney cancer. The CDR3 reads CASHSLSGNTIYF. In DNA, the CDR3 is TGTGCCAGCCACAGCCTCTCTGGAAACACCATATATTTT.